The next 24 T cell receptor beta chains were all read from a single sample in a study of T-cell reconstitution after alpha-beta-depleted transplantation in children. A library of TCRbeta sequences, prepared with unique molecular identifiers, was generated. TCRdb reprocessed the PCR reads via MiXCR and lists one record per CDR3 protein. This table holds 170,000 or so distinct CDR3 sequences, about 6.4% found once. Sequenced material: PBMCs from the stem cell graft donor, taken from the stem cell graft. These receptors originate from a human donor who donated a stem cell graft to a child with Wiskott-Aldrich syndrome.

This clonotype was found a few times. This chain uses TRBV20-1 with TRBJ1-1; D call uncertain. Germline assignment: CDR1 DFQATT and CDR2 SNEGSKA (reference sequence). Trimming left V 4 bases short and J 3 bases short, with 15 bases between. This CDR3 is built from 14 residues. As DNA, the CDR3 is TGCAGTGCTAAAGTACCCGGTAGGGACACTGAAGCTTTCTTT. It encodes CSAKVPGRDTEAFF.

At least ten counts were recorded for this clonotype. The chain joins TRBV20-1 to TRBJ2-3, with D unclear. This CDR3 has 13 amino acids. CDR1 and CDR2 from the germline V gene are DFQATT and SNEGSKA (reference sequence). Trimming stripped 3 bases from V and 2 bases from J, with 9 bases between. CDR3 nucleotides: TGCAGTGCTAGGATGGATTACACAGATACGCAGTATTTT. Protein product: CSARMDYTDTQYF.

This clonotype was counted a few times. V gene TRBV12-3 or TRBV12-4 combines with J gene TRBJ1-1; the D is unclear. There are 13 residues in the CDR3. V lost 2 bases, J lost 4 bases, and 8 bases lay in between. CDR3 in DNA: TGTGCCAGCAGTTTATCGGGTTCCACTGAAGCTTTCTTT. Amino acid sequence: CASSLSGSTEAFF.

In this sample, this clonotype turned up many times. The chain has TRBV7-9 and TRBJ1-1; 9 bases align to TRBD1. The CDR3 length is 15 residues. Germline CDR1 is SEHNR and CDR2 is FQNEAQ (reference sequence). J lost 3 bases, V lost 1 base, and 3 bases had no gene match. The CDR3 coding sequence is TGTGCCAGCAGCTTAGAGGGGACAGGGTACACTGAAGCTTTCTTT. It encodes CASSLEGTGYTEAFF.

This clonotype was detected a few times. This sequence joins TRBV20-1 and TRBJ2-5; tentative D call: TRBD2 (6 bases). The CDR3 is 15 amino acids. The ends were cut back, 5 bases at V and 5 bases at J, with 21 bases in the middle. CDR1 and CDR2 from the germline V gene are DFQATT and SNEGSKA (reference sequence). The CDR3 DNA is TGCAGTGCTCCTCCCCCCACTAGCTCCGCGGAGACCCAGTACTTC. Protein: CSAPPPTSSAETQYF.

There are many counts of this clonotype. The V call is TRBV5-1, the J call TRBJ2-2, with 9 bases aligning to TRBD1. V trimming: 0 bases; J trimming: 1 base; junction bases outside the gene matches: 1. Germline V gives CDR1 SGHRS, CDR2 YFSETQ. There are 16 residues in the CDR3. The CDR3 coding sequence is TGCGCCAGCAGCTTGGTGGGACAGGGGAACACCGGGGAGCTGTTTTTT. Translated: CASSLVGQGNTGELFF.

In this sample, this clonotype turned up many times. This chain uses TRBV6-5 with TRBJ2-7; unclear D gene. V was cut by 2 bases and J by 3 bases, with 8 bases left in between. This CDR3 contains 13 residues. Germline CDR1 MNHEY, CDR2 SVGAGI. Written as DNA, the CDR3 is TGTGCCAGCAGTTACGGTTCCCACTACGAGCAGTACTTC. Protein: CASSYGSHYEQYF.

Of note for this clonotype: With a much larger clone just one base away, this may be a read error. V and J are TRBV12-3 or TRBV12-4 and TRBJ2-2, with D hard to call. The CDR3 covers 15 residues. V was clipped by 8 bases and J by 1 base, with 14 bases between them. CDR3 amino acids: CASRNSGVNTGELFF. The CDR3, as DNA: TGTGCCAGCCGCAATTCTGGGGTGAACACCGGGGAGCTGTTTTTT.

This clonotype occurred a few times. The CDR3: CASSRDRAYTDTQYF. In DNA, the CDR3 is TGTGCCAGCTCACGGGACAGGGCCTACACAGATACGCAGTATTTT. The gene calls are TRBV18 and TRBJ2-3, with 9 positions matching TRBD1. The germline V gene encodes CDR1 KGHSH and CDR2 LQKENI. The V gene end was trimmed by 4 bases and the J gene end by 2 bases; junction bases not matched to a gene: 4. The CDR3 has 15 residues.

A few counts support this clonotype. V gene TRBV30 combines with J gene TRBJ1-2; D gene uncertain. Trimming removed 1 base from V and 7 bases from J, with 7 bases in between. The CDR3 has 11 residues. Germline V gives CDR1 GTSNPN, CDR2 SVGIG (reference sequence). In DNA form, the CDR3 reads TGTGCCTGGAGTGGGTGGGCTGGCTACACCTTC. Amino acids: CAWSGWAGYTF.

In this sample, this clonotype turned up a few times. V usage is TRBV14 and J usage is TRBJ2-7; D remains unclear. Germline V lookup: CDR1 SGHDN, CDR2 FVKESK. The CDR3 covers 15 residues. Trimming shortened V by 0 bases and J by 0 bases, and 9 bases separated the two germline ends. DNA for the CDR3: TGTGCCAGCAGCCAAGATTCTGCCATCTCCTACGAGCAGTACTTC. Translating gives CASSQDSAISYEQYF.

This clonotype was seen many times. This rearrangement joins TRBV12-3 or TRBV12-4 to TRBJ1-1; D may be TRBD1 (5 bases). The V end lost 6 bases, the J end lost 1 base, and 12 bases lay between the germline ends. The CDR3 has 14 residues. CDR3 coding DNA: TGTGCCAGCAGGGCGATGGGGGGGAACACTGAAGCTTTCTTT. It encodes CASRAMGGNTEAFF.

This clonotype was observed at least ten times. CDR3 amino acids: CSARRGNTEAFF. CDR3 DNA: TGCAGTGCTAGGAGGGGTAACACTGAAGCTTTCTTT. The chain joins TRBV20-1 to TRBJ1-1, with D perhaps matching TRBD1 (5 bases). V was trimmed by 3 bases and J by 2 bases, leaving 7 bases between them. The CDR3 is 12 amino acids. CDR1 is DFQATT and CDR2 is SNEGSKA in the germline V gene (reference sequence).

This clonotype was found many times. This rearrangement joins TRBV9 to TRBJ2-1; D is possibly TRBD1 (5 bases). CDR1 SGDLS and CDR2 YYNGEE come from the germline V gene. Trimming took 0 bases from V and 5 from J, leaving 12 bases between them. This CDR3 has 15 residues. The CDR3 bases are TGTGCCAGCAGCGTAGGGCCAGGGCCCAACAATGAGCAGTTCTTC. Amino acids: CASSVGPGPNNEQFF.

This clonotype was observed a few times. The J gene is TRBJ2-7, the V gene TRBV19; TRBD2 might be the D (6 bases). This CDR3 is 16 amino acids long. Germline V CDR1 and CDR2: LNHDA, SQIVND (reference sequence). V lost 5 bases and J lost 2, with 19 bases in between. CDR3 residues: CASSPPLLANTYEQYF. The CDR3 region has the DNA TGTGCCAGTAGTCCCCCCCTCCTAGCGAACACCTACGAGCAGTACTTC.

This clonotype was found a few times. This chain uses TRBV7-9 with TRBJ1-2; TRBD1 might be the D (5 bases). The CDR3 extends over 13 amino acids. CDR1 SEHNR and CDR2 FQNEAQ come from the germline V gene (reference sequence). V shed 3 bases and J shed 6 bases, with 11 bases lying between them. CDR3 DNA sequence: TGTGCCAGCAGCTTTCAGGGTCTCGATGGCTACACCTTC. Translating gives CASSFQGLDGYTF.

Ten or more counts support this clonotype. The CDR3 reads CASSLAKGTSGTGELFF. The DNA for the CDR3 is TGTGCCAGCAGCTTAGCGAAGGGGACAAGTGGCACCGGGGAGCTGTTTTTT. This chain uses TRBV7-2 with TRBJ2-2; TRBD1 is a possible D gene (6 bases). Trimming removed 0 bases at V and 4 bases at J, with 15 bases between. The germline gives CDR1 SGHTA, CDR2 FQGNSA. This CDR3 contains 17 residues.

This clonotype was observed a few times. As DNA, the CDR3 is TGTGCCAGCAGCTTACGGGCTATTTCGGACACGTCCTACGAGCAGTACTTC. It translates to CASSLRAISDTSYEQYF. The J gene is TRBJ2-7, the V gene TRBV11-3; tentative D call: TRBD1 (5 bases). Germline CDR1 is SGHNT and CDR2 is YENEEA. V lost 2 bases, J lost 1 base, and 18 bases lay in between. The CDR3 consists of 17 residues.

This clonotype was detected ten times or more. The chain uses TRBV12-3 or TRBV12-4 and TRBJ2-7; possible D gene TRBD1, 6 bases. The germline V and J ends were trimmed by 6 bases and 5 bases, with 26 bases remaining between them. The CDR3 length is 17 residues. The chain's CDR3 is CASSPRQVFGMTNEQYF. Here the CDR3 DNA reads TGTGCCAGCAGCCCCCGACAGGTTTTTGGCATGACGAACGAGCAGTACTTC.

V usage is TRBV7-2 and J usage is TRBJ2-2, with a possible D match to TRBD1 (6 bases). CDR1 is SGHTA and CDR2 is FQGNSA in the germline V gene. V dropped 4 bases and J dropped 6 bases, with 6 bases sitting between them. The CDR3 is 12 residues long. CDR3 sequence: CASSWGPGELFF. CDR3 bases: TGTGCCAGCAGCTGGGGGCCCGGGGAGCTGTTTTTT.

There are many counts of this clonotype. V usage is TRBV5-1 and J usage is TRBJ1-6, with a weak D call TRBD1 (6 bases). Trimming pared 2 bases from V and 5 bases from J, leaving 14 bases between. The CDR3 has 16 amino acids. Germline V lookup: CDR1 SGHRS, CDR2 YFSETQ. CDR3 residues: CASSFRGSSNNSPLHF. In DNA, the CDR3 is TGCGCCAGCAGCTTCAGGGGATCGTCCAATAATTCACCCCTCCACTTT.

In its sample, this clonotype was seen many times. The CDR3 sequence is CSATRTVAKNIQYF. The CDR3 DNA reads as TGCAGTGCTACCCGGACGGTAGCCAAAAACATTCAGTACTTC. The chain combines TRBV20-1 with TRBJ2-4, with no clear D. Germline CDR1 and CDR2: DFQATT and SNEGSKA (reference sequence). The CDR3 has 14 amino acids. V was cut by 4 bases and J by 0 bases, with 10 bases left in between.

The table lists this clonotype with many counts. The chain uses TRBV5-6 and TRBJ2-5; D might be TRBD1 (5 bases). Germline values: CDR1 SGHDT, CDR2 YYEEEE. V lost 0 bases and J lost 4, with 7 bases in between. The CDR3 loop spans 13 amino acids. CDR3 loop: CASSLAGIETQYF. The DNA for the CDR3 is TGTGCCAGCAGCTTGGCAGGGATAGAGACCCAGTACTTC.

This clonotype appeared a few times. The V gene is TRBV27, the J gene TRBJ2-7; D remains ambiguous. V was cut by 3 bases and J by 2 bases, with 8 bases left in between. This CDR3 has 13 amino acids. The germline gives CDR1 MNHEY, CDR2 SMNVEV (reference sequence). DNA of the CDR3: TGTGCCAGCAGTTTTGCTAGGACCTACGAGCAGTACTTC. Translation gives CASSFARTYEQYF.